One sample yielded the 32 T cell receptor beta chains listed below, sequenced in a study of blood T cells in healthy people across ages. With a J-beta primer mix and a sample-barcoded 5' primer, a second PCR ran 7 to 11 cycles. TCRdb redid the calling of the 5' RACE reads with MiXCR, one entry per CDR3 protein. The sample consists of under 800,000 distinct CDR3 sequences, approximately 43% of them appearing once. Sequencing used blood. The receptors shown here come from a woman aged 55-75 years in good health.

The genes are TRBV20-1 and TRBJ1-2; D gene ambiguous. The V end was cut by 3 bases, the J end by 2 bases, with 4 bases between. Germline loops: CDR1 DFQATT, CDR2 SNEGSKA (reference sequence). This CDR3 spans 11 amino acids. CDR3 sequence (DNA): TGCAGTGCTAGCGTAAACTATGGCTACACCTTC. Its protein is CSASVNYGYTF.

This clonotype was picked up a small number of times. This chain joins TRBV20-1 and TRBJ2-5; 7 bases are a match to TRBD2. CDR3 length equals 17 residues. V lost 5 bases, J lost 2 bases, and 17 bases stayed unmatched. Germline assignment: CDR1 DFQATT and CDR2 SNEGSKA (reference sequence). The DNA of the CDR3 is TGCAGTGCTCCCTTGGAGCTAGCGGTACTACTTCAAGAGACCCAGTACTTC. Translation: CSAPLELAVLLQETQYF.

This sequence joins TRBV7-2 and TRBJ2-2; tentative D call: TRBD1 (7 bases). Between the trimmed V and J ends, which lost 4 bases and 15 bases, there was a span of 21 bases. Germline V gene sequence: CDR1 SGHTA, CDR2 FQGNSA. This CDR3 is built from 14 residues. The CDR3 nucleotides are TGTGCCAGCAGCTCCCGACACCCGACCAGGGGGGTGTTTTTT. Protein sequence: CASSSRHPTRGVFF.

This CDR3 reads CASSLVGTAATFSYEQYF. DNA for the CDR3: TGTGCCAGCAGCTTAGTCGGGACAGCCGCTACATTCTCCTACGAGCAGTACTTC. The gene calls are TRBV7-8 and TRBJ2-7; TRBD1 matches at 7 bases. This CDR3 comprises 18 residues. V dropped 1 base and J dropped 0; count of bases not matched to a gene: 12. Germline V gives CDR1 SGHVS, CDR2 FQNEAQ.

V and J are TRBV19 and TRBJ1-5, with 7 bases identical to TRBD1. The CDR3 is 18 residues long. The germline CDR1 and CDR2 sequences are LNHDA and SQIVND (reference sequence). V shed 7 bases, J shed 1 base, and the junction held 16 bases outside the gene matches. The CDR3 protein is CASKVRTGAKGSNQPQHF. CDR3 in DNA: TGTGCCAGTAAGGTGCGCACAGGGGCTAAAGGAAGCAATCAGCCCCAGCATTTT.

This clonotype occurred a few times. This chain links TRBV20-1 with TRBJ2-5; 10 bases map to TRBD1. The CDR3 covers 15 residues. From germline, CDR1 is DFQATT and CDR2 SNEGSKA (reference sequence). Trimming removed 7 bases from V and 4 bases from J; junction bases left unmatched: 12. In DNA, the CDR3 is TGCAGTGGTAACACGGACAGGGGGTTCCGAGAGACCCAGTACTTC. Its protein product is CSGNTDRGFRETQYF.

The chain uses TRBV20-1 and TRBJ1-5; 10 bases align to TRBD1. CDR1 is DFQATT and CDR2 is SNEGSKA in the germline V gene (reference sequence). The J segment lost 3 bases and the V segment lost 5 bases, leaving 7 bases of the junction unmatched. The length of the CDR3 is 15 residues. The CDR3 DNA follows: TGCAGTGCTCCCGGGACAGGGGACCTCAATCAGCCCCAGCATTTT. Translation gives CSAPGTGDLNQPQHF.

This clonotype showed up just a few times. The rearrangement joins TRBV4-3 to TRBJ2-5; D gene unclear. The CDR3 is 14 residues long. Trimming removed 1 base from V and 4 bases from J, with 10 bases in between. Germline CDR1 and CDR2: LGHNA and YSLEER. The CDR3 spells CASSQAWQAETQYF. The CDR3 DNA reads TGCGCCAGCAGCCAAGCCTGGCAGGCAGAGACCCAGTACTTC.

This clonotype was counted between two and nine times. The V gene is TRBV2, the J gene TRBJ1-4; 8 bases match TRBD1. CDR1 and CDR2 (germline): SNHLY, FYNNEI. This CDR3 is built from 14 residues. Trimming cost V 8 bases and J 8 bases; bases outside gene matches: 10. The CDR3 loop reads CASGLQGDVEKLFF. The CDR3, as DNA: TGTGCCAGCGGCCTACAGGGGGACGTCGAAAAACTGTTTTTT. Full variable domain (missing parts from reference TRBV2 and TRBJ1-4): EPEVTQTPSHQVTQMGQEVILRCVPISNHLYFYWYRQILGQKVEFLVSFYNNEISEKSEIFDDQFSVERPDGSNFTLKIRSTKLEDSAMYFCASGLQGDVEKLFFGSGTQLSVL.

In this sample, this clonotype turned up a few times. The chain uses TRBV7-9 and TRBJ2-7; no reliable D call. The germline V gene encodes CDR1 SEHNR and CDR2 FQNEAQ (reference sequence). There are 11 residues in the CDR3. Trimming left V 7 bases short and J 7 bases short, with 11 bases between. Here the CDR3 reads CASTPLGEQYF. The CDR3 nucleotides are TGTGCCAGCACCCCCCTTGGGGAGCAGTACTTC. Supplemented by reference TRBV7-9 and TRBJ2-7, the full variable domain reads DTGVSQNPRHKITKRGQNVTFRCDPISEHNRLYWYRQTLGQGPEFLTYFQNEAQLEKSRLLSDRFSAERPKGSFSTLEIQRTEQGDSAMYLCASTPLGEQYFGPGTRLTVT.

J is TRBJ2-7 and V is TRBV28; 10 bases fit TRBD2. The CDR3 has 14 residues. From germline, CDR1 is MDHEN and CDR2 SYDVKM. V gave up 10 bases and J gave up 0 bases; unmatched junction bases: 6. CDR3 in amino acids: CATVAGGSSYEQYF. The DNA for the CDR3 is TGTGCCACCGTAGCGGGAGGAAGCTCCTACGAGCAGTACTTC. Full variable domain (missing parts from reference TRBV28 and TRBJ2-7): DVKVTQSSRYLVKRTGEKVFLECVQDMDHENMFWYRQDPGLGLRLIYFSYDVKMKEKGDIPEGYSVSREKKERFSLILESASTNQTSMYLCATVAGGSSYEQYFGPGTRLTVT.

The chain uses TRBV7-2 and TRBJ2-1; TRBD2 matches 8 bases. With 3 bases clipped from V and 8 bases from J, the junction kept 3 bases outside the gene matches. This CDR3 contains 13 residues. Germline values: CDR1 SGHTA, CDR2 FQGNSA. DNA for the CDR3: TGTGCCAGCAGCTTGAGCGGGAGTTATGAGCAGTTCTTC. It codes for CASSLSGSYEQFF.

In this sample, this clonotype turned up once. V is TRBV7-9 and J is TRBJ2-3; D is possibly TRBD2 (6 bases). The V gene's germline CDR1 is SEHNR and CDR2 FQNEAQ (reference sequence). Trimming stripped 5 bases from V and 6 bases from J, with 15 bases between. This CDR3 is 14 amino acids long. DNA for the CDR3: TGTGCCAGCAGCCTCGCGGGGCGAGAGGATACGCAGTATTTT. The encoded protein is CASSLAGREDTQYF.

For the CDR3, the DNA is TGCGCCAGCGCAGCGCTGGGGGATTACGAGCAGTACTTC. The encoded protein is CASAALGDYEQYF. The genes are TRBV4-1 and TRBJ2-7; D tentatively fits TRBD1 or TRBD2 (5 bases each). CDR1 MGHRA and CDR2 YSYEKL come from the germline V gene. V lost 8 bases, J lost 4 bases, and 15 bases lay in between. This CDR3 is built from 13 residues.

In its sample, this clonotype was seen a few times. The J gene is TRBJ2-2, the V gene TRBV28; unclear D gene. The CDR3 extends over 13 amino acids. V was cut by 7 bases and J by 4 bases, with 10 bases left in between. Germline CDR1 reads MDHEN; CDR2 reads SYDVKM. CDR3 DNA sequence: TGTGCCAGCACCCCAGACGGCACCGGGGAGCTGTTTTTT. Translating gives CASTPDGTGELFF.

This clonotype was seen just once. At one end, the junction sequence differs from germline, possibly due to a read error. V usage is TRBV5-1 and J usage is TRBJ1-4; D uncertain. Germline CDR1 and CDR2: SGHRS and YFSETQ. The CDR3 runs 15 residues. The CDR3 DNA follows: TGCGCCAGCAGCCGCGACCTCGTTTCTATGGAAAAATTGTTTTTT. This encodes CASSRDLVSMEKLFF.

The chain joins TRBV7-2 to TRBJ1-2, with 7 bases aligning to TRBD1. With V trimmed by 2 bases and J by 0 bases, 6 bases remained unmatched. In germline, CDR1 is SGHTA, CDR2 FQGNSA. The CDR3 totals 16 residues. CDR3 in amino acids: CASSLSEGAANYGYTF. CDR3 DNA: TGTGCCAGCAGCTTATCAGAGGGGGCAGCTAACTATGGCTACACCTTC.

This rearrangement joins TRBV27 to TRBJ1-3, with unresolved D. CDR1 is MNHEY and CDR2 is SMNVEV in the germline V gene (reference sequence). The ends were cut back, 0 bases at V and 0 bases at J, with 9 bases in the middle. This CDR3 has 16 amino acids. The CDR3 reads CASSLSAGYSGNTIYF. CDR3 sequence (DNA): TGTGCCAGCAGTTTATCGGCCGGATACTCTGGAAACACCATATATTTT.

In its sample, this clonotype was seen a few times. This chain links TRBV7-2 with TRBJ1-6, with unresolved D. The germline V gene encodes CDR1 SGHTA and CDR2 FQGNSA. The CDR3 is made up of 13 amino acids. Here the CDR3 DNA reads TGTGCTACCGGGTCGACGCAAGATTCACCCCTCCACTTT. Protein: CATGSTQDSPLHF.

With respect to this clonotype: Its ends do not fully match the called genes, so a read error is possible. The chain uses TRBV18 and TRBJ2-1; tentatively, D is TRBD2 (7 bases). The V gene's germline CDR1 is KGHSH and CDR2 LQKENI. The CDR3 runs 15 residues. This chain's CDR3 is CTSSLRGGQNNEQFF. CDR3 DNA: TGTACCAGCTCCCTAAGGGGGGGGCAAAACAATGAGCAGTTCTTC.

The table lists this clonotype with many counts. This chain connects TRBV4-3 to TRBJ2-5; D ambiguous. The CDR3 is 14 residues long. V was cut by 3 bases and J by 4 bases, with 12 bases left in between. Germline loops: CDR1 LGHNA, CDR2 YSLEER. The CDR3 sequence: CASSQQLIGETQYF. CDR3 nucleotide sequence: TGCGCCAGCAGCCAGCAATTGATAGGAGAGACCCAGTACTTC.

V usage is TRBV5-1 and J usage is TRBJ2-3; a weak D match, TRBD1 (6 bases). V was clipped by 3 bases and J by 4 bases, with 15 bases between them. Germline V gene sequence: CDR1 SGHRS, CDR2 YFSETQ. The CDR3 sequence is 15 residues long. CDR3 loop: CASSSDGQLSDTQYF. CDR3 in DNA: TGCGCCAGCAGCTCCGATGGACAGTTGTCAGATACGCAGTATTTT.

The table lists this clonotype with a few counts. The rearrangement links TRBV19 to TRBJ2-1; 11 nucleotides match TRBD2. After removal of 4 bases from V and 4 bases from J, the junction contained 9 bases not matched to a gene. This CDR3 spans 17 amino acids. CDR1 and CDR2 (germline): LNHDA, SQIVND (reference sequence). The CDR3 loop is CASSTLTSGEFYNEQFF. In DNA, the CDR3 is TGTGCCAGTAGTACCCTGACTAGCGGGGAGTTTTACAATGAGCAGTTCTTC.

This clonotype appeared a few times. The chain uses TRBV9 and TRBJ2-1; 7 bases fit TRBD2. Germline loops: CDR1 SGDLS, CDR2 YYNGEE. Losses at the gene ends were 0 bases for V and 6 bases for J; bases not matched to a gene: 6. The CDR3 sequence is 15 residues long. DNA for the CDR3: TGTGCCAGCAGCGTAGGCGGTAGCGGGTTCAATGAGCAGTTCTTC. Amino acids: CASSVGGSGFNEQFF.

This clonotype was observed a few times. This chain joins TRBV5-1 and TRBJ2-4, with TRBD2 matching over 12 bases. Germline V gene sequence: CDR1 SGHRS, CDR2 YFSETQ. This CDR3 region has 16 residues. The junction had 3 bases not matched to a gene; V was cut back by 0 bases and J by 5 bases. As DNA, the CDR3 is TGCGCCAGCAGCTTGGAAACTAGCGGGGGGCAAAACATTCAGTACTTC. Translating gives CASSLETSGGQNIQYF.

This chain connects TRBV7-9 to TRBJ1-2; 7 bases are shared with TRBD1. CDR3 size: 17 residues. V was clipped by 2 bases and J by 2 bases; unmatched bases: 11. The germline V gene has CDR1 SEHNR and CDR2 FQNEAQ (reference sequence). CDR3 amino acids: CASSLTPWGQTNYGYTF. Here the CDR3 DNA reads TGTGCCAGCAGCTTAACCCCCTGGGGACAGACGAACTATGGCTACACCTTC.

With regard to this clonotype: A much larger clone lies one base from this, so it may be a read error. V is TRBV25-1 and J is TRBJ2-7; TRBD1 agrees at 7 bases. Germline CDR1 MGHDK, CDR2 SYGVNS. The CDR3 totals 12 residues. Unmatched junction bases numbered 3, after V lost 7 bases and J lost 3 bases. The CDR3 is CASTGQSYEQYF. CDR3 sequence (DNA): TGTGCCAGCACGGGACAGAGCTACGAGCAGTACTTC.

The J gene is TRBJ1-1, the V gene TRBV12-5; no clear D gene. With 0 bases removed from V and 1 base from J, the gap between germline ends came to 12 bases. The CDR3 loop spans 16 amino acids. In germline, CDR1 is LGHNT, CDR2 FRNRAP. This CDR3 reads CASGLVIGPSNTEAFF. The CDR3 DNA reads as TGTGCTAGTGGTTTGGTAATAGGGCCCTCGAACACTGAAGCTTTCTTT.

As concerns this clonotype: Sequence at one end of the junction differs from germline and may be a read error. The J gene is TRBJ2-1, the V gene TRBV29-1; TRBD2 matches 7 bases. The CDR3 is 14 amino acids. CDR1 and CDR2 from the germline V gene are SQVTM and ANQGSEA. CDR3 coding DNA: TGCAGCGTTGAATTAGGCGGGAGAAGCTATGAGCGGTTCTTC. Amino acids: CSVELGGRSYERFF.

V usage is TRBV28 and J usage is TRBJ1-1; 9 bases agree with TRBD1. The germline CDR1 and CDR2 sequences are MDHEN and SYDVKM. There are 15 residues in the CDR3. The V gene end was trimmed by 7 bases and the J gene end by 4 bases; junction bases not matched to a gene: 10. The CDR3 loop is CASNAPTGGRTEAFF. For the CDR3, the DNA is TGTGCCAGCAACGCCCCTACAGGGGGCCGCACTGAAGCTTTCTTT.

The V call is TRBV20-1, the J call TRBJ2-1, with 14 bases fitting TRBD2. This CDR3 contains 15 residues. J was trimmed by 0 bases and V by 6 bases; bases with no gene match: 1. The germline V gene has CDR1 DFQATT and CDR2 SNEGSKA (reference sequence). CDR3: CSAGTSGGSYNEQFF. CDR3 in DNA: TGCAGTGCAGGGACTAGCGGGGGCTCCTACAATGAGCAGTTCTTC.

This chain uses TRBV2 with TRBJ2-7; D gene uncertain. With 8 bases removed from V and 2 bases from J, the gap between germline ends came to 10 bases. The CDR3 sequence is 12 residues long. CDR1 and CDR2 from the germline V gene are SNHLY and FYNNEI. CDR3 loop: CASRLYAYEQYF. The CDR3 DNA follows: TGTGCCAGCCGACTGTATGCCTACGAGCAGTACTTC.